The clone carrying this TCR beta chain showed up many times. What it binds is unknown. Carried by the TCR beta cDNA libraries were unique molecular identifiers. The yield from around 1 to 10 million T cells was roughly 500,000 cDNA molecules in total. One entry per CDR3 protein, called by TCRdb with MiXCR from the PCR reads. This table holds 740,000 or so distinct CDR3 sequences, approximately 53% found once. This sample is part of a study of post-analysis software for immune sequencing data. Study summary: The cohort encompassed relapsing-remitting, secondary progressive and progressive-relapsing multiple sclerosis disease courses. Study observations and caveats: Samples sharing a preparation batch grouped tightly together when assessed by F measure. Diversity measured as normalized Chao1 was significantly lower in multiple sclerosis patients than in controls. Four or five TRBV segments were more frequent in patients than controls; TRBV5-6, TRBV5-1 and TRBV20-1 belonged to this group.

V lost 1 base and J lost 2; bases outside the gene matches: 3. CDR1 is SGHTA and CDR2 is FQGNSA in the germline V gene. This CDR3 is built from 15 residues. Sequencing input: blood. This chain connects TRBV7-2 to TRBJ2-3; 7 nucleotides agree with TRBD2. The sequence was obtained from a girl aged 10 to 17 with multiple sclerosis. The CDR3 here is CASSLGLAVTDTQYF. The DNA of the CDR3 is TGTGCCAGCAGCTTAGGGCTAGCGGTCACAGATACGCAGTATTTT.